This TCR beta chain is from a study of blood T cell repertoires in COVID-19. Germline assignment: CDR1 SGHTA and CDR2 FQGNSA. The CDR3 sequence is 16 residues long. V lost 1 base, J lost 3 bases, and 13 bases lay in between. Assay: immunoSEQ multiplex PCR; the TCRdb copy retains only in-frame clones and omits some. The sample contains some 290,000 clones, approximately 87% of which appear only once. Input material: peripheral blood. This sequence joins TRBV7-2 and TRBJ1-5; weak D call: TRBD1 (5 bases). The TCR sequence derives from a man in his 60s who had recovered from COVID-19. This CDR3 reads CASSLEPNRYNQPQHF. The CDR3 DNA follows: TGTGCCAGCAGCTTAGAGCCCAACAGGTACAATCAGCCCCAGCATTTT.